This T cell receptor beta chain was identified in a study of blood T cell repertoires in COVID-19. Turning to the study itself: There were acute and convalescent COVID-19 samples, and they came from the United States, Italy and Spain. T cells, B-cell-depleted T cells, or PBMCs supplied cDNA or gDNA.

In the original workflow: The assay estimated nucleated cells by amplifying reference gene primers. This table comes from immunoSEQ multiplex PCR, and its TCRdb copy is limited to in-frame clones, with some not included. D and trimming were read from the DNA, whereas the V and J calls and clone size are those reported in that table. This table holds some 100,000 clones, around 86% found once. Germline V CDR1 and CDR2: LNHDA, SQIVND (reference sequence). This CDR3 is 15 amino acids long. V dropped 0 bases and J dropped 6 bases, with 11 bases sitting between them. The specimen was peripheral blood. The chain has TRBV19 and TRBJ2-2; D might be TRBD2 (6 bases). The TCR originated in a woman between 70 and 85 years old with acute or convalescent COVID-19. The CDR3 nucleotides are TGTGCCAGTAGTATAGATTGGGGCGGGGCCGGGGAGCTGTTTTTT. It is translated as CASSIDWGGAGELFF.